This T cell receptor (beta chain) was captured in a study of blood T cell repertoires in COVID-19 (dated by TCRdb to 2020 to 2022). Regarding the research as a whole: Collaborator samples came from the United States, Italy and Spain and covered acute and convalescent phases of COVID-19. A de-identified subject ID, COVID-19 status, age in years and sex were almost always included in the sample metadata. Where HLA class I and class II types were available, the types were taken from metadata supplied by the sample provider, not from assay-based typing. The prospective study material was composed of cDNA or gDNA derived from T cells, B-cell-depleted T cells, or PBMCs. The repertoires were released in a freely available public database intended as a resource for research on the immune response to SARS-CoV-2. The samples were drawn from two sources: the first 160 participants of the ongoing ImmuneRACE study, and about 1,300 subjects contributed by 6 global collaborators. Deeply sampled blood TCRbeta repertoires from subjects exposed to, actively infected with, or recovered from COVID-19 were included in the dataset.

TCRbeta CDR3 regions were amplified from genomic DNA by means of the immunoSEQ Assay, a bias-controlled multiplex PCR. The authors processed their data as follows. Nucleated cell counts per sample were estimated from amplification of reference gene primers within the assay. To quantify the absolute abundance of each unique TCRbeta CDR3 rearrangement, sequence reads were collapsed and filtered. For each sample, productive Simpson clonality was calculated as the square root of Simpson's diversity index across productive rearrangements. Here the immuneACCESS table is served through TCRdb, limited to in-frame sequences with V and J called. Missing clones are a known gap in these copies; in checked studies unresolved V genes cover under half, and the rest lacks a known reason. V, J and clone size derive from that table, while D and trimming were established from the DNA sequence. The sample yields 150,000 to 160,000 clones; approximately 80% were counted once. The leading ten clones occupy roughly 9.8% of the sample.

As for this clone: Its antigen remains unidentified. The record has no base qualities; no much larger clone is one base away.

Whole blood was collected in K2EDTA tubes by collaborating institutions according to the institutions' own protocols. For TCRbeta analysis, collaborators shipped samples in one of three forms: frozen whole blood, isolated PBMCs, or DNA extracted from either of those sample types. Overall study outcomes, separate from this receptor: The quantity of clinical and demographic metadata differed by source and by participant and was supplied without curation.

There are 15 amino acids in the CDR3, from cysteine to phenylalanine inclusive. The retained sequence is limited to the CDR3, 45 bases, with the frame set at the first base. Via the germline V gene, CDR1 is SGDLS and CDR2 YYNGEE. Deletion took 1 base off V and 0 bases off J, with a span of 8 bases between the germline ends. This sequence uses TRBV9 and TRBJ1-3; the D gene remains uncertain. Input material: peripheral blood. The TCR originated in a woman between 45 and 60 years old with acute or convalescent COVID-19. This receptor carries the CDR3 CASSVTGSSGNTIYF. In nucleotide form, the sequence is TGTGCCAGCAGCGTAACCGGGAGCTCTGGAAACACCATATATTTT.